This T cell receptor beta chain is from a study of shared T cell receptors in the human thymus. V shed 6 bases, J shed 4 bases, and the junction held 7 bases outside the gene matches. Germline CDR1 reads MNHEY; CDR2 reads SMNVEV (reference sequence). The CDR3 sequence is 14 residues long. TCRdb's table, derived via immunoSEQ multiplex PCR, lists solely in-frame clones and lacks some. This table holds 600,000 or so clones, 87% found once. The same data also went into a second study, on human thymus T cells. That paper notes: An apparent bias in V and J gene usage was seen in thymic and blood repertoires. Thymic repertoires overlap heavily among unrelated individuals, related research has reported.

Specimen: thymocytes. V and J are TRBV27 and TRBJ2-3, with 7 bases that match TRBD2. The receptor comes from a boy less than two years old with a congenital heart defect. CDR3 sequence reads: CASSSRAGADTQYF. CDR3 in DNA: TGTGCCAGCAGCTCTAGGGCGGGGGCAGATACGCAGTATTTT.